This T cell receptor beta chain derives from a study of cytomegalovirus exposure and HLA in healthy donors. Primers for the PCR totalled 60 Vbeta and 13 Jbeta. Generated by immunoSEQ multiplex PCR, the TCRdb table keeps only in-frame clones and is missing some. Counted here are about 90,000 clones, around 84% occurring once; the ten biggest clones make up around 2.3%. Germline V gene lookup returns CDR1 LNHNV and CDR2 YYDKDF (reference sequence). The CDR3 extends over 16 amino acids. Losses at the gene ends were 0 bases for V and 4 bases for J; bases not matched to a gene: 7. This sequence was found in a man aged 18 to 30 in good health and CMV-seronegative. The sample taken for sequencing was PBMCs. J is TRBJ2-7 and V is TRBV15, with TRBD2 matching 9 bases. For the CDR3, the DNA is TGTGCCACCAGCAGAGATCCGCTAGCGGGATCATACGAGCAGTACTTC. This codes for CATSRDPLAGSYEQYF.